This T cell receptor beta chain was observed in a study of OX40 agonist ivuxolimab in advanced cancers. Study information: Ivuxolimab, an agonist antibody against OX40 (CD134), was given to patients.

Regarding the study as a whole: Relative to CD4+ cells, CD8+ T cells on average had more expanded clones. Normalized T-cell clonal expansion was also low in a subset of nonresponders. Among the least clonally expanded were partial responders at 0.1-3.0 mg/kg.

Sequencing used immunoSEQ multiplex PCR; TCRdb keeps in-frame clones, though not all of them. This table has tens of thousands of clones, 88% appearing once. CDR1 is SGHNT, CDR2 YENEEA, per germline. The CDR3 is 15 residues long. V dropped 2 bases and J dropped 2; count of bases not matched to a gene: 6. Points on this clone: As yet, its antigen is unknown.

The sequence was collected from an adult with an advanced solid tumor such as melanoma, head and neck, liver or kidney cancer. The source was CD4+ or CD8+ T cells sorted from blood, collected in a trial of the OX40 agonist ivuxolimab. This sequence joins TRBV11-3 and TRBJ2-7; TRBD2 agrees at 7 bases. This CDR3 is CASSLPRTRTYEQYF. The CDR3 DNA sequence: TGTGCCAGCAGCTTACCCCGGACTAGGACCTACGAGCAGTACTTC.